This TCR beta chain was profiled in a study of identical twins. Each CDR3 protein is one row after TCRdb ran MiXCR on the 5' RACE reads. This sample has around 250,000 distinct CDR3 sequences, with about 8.5% found just once. Trimming removed 0 bases from V and 0 bases from J; junction bases left unmatched: 5. The CDR3 has 17 residues. Germline CDR1 reads SQVTM; CDR2 reads ANQGSEA. These data also featured in a second study, about yellow fever vaccine responses in identical twins.

Sample: CD8+ T cells sorted from blood. This TCR derives from a woman between 18 and 29 years old in good health. This chain connects TRBV29-1 to TRBJ2-1; TRBD2 aligns across 10 bases. The CDR3 is CSVEDPSGGYSYNEQFF. In DNA, the CDR3 is TGCAGCGTTGAAGATCCTAGCGGGGGCTACTCCTACAATGAGCAGTTCTTC.